Shown below are 18 T cell receptor beta chains from a single sample sequenced in a study of regulatory T cells in long-lasting Graves disease. Relying on iRepertoire HTBI primers and Arm-PCR of CDR3 regions, the team built TCR beta libraries. TCRdb re-called the multiplex PCR reads through MiXCR, storing one row per CDR3 protein. The table includes about 460,000 distinct CDR3 sequences, roughly 23% detected once. Time point meaning: persistent/refractory GD, antithyroid drugs over 5 years with positive TRAb. Extracted PBMC RNA gave rise to the TCR library. The sample in question was peripheral blood mononuclear cells (PBMCs), obtained when the disease was refractory, from a patient treated with antithyroid drugs. The receptor source for this set is a female donor with Graves disease.

The rearrangement uses TRBV30 and TRBJ1-6; 9 positions agree with TRBD1. The germline gives CDR1 GTSNPN, CDR2 SVGIG (reference sequence). The CDR3 is 14 residues long. V lost 4 bases, J lost 10 bases, and 8 bases stayed unmatched. The CDR3 bases are TGTGCCTGGACCCCCCCCGGGACAGGGTCACCCCTCCACTTT. Residues: CAWTPPGTGSPLHF.

This clonotype was counted once. This chain links TRBV12-3 or TRBV12-4 with TRBJ2-1; 14 bases fit TRBD2. This CDR3 region has 14 residues. Trimming at V came to 7 bases and at J to 9 bases, leaving 5 bases not matched to a gene. CDR3: CASTSGTSGSEQFF. The CDR3 bases are TGTGCCAGCACCTCCGGGACTAGCGGGAGTGAGCAGTTCTTC.

V and J are TRBV19 and TRBJ1-2, with TRBD1 matching 7 bases. Trimming at V came to 10 bases and at J to 3 bases, leaving 8 bases not matched to a gene. This CDR3 is built from 13 residues. In germline, CDR1 is LNHDA, CDR2 SQIVND (reference sequence). The CDR3, as DNA: TGTGCCACCGGAAGGGACAGTTACTATGGCTACACCTTC. Translating it yields CATGRDSYYGYTF.

CDR3: CASSPAGTAYEQYF. In DNA form, the CDR3 reads TGTGCCAGCTCACCAGCCGGGACGGCCTACGAGCAGTACTTC. This chain links TRBV18 with TRBJ2-7; D possibly matches TRBD1 or TRBD2 (5 bases each). CDR1 is KGHSH and CDR2 is LQKENI in the germline V gene. The CDR3 has 14 residues. V shed 2 bases and J shed 2 bases, with 10 bases lying between them. Drawing the rest from reference TRBV18 and TRBJ2-7, the complete variable domain is NAGVMQNPRHLVRRRGQEARLRCSPMKGHSHVYWYRQLPEEGLKFMVYLQKENIIDESGMPKERFSAEFPKEGPSILRIQQVVRGDSAAYFCASSPAGTAYEQYFGPGTRLTVT.

Ten or more counts support this clonotype. This chain joins TRBV29-1 and TRBJ2-7, with TRBD2 as a possible D gene (6 bases). V dropped 6 bases and J dropped 4 bases, with 16 bases sitting between them. Germline values: CDR1 SQVTM, CDR2 ANQGSEA. The CDR3 loop spans 13 amino acids. Here the CDR3 DNA reads TGCAGCGTGCAACAGGTTGCGGGGTACGAGCAGTACTTC. Protein: CSVQQVAGYEQYF.

This clonotype was found many times. The chain carries TRBV27 and TRBJ1-2; D may be TRBD1 (5 bases). This CDR3 comprises 15 residues. CDR1 and CDR2 (germline): MNHEY, SMNVEV (reference sequence). With 6 bases removed from V and 4 bases from J, the gap between germline ends came to 18 bases. The DNA for the CDR3 is TGTGCCAGCAGCCGGACGGGGGGGTTAGTCTATGGCTACACCTTC. This codes for CASSRTGGLVYGYTF.

The J gene is TRBJ2-3, the V gene TRBV27; 9 nucleotides line up with TRBD1. V trimming: 6 bases; J trimming: 6 bases; junction bases outside the gene matches: 10. The CDR3 is made up of 15 amino acids. The V gene's germline CDR1 is MNHEY and CDR2 SMNVEV (reference sequence). This CDR3 is CASSTGTGPSDTQYF. In DNA form, the CDR3 reads TGTGCCAGCAGCACCGGGACAGGGCCGTCGGATACGCAGTATTTT.

This clonotype was detected many times. The V call is TRBV2, the J call TRBJ1-1, with TRBD1 identical over 9 bases. The CDR3 runs to 15 residues. Germline trimming cut 6 bases from V and 7 bases from J; bases unmatched to any gene: 12. Germline lookup yields CDR1 SNHLY and CDR2 FYNNEI. The CDR3 reads CASRELGQGNSEAFF. The CDR3 DNA reads as TGTGCCAGCAGAGAGCTCGGACAGGGGAATAGTGAAGCTTTCTTT.

This clonotype was counted only a few times. V gene TRBV29-1 combines with J gene TRBJ2-1; D call uncertain. Trimming cost V 7 bases and J 0 bases, with 7 bases left between them. The CDR3 extends over 12 amino acids. Germline CDR1 is SQVTM and CDR2 is ANQGSEA. The CDR3 sequence is CSARASYNEQFF. Written as DNA, the CDR3 is TGCAGCGCCCGGGCCTCCTACAATGAGCAGTTCTTC.

This clonotype has a count of ten or more. This chain connects TRBV7-9 to TRBJ1-5, with 7 bases lining up with TRBD1. The CDR3 loop spans 17 amino acids. Germline CDR1 is SEHNR and CDR2 is FQNEAQ (reference sequence). The V segment lost 1 base and the J segment 0 bases; nucleotides outside the gene matches: 6. The CDR3 bases are TGTGCCAGCAGCTTAGGTGGGGGGACAGTTAGCAATCAGCCCCAGCATTTT. Translation gives CASSLGGGTVSNQPQHF.

In its sample, this clonotype was seen a few times. The chain recombines TRBV20-1 with TRBJ1-1, with D perhaps TRBD1 (6 bases). Germline CDR1 is DFQATT and CDR2 is SNEGSKA (reference sequence). The ends were cut back, 5 bases at V and 5 bases at J, with 27 bases in the middle. CDR3 size: 17 residues. The chain's CDR3 is CSARGASGKTLGTEAFF. The CDR3 DNA is TGCAGTGCTCGGGGGGCGTCAGGGAAAACCCTCGGGACTGAAGCTTTCTTT.

V is TRBV30 and J is TRBJ2-7; tentative D call: TRBD2 (7 bases). CDR3 length equals 14 residues. Germline CDR1 is GTSNPN and CDR2 is SVGIG (reference sequence). V was shortened by 5 bases and J by 4 bases, with 18 bases between the two germline ends. CDR3 protein: CAWQGGVFPYEQYF. CDR3 nucleotide sequence: TGTGCCTGGCAAGGGGGGGTTTTCCCTTACGAGCAGTACTTC.

This clonotype came up many times. The gene calls are TRBV30 and TRBJ2-7; weak D call: TRBD2 (5 bases). The V gene's germline CDR1 is GTSNPN and CDR2 SVGIG (reference sequence). V lost 0 bases, J lost 4 bases, and 7 bases lay in between. The length of the CDR3 is 12 residues. This CDR3 is CAWSVGGYEQYF. CDR3 bases: TGTGCCTGGAGTGTAGGAGGATACGAGCAGTACTTC.

This clonotype was detected only a few times. The V and J genes are TRBV20-1 and TRBJ2-6, with unresolved D. Germline values: CDR1 DFQATT, CDR2 SNEGSKA (reference sequence). The V gene lost 3 bases and the J gene lost 0 bases, with 9 bases spanning the gap. The CDR3 is 15 amino acids. The CDR3 region has the DNA TGCAGTGCTAGGAACACCATCTCTGGGGCCAACGTCCTGACTTTC. Translation gives CSARNTISGANVLTF.

This clonotype was counted a few times. The chain recombines TRBV28 with TRBJ1-6; D ambiguous. CDR1 is MDHEN and CDR2 is SYDVKM in the germline V gene. The CDR3 is 15 residues long. V gave up 3 bases and J gave up 7 bases, with 13 bases separating them. CDR3 coding DNA: TGTGCCAGCAGTTTTCTTACACCTCTGAATTCACCCCTCCACTTT. It yields the protein CASSFLTPLNSPLHF.

The chain employs TRBV12-3 or TRBV12-4 and TRBJ1-1, with TRBD1 identical over 7 bases. There are 15 residues in the CDR3. The V and J ends lost 5 bases and 0 bases, in that order; junction bases with no gene match: 6. As DNA, the CDR3 is TGTGCCAGCAGTCCAGGGACAGAGATGAACACTGAAGCTTTCTTT. Protein product: CASSPGTEMNTEAFF.

This clonotype has more than one count but fewer than ten. The CDR3 DNA sequence: TGCGCCAGCAGCTCAAAGACAGGCACCGGGGAGCTGTTTTTT. Translation gives CASSSKTGTGELFF. V is TRBV5-1 and J is TRBJ2-2, with D possibly being TRBD1 (6 bases). V was trimmed by 3 bases and J by 4 bases, leaving 10 bases between them. CDR3 length: 14 residues. Germline CDR1 is SGHRS and CDR2 is YFSETQ. Together with reference TRBV5-1 and TRBJ2-2, the CDR3 gives the full variable domain: KAGVTQTPRYLIKTRGQQVTLSCSPISGHRSVSWYQQTPGQGLQFLFEYFSETQRNKGNFPGRFSGRQFSNSRSEMNVSTLELGDSALYLCASSSKTGTGELFFGEGSRLTVL.

The genes are TRBV7-9 and TRBJ1-1; no definite D call. The V end was cut by 1 base, the J end by 7 bases, with 10 bases between. The CDR3 consists of 13 residues. The germline V gene has CDR1 SEHNR and CDR2 FQNEAQ (reference sequence). In nucleotides, the CDR3 is TGTGCCAGCAGCTTAGTGGAGGGCGGTGAAGCTTTCTTT. It translates to CASSLVEGGEAFF.